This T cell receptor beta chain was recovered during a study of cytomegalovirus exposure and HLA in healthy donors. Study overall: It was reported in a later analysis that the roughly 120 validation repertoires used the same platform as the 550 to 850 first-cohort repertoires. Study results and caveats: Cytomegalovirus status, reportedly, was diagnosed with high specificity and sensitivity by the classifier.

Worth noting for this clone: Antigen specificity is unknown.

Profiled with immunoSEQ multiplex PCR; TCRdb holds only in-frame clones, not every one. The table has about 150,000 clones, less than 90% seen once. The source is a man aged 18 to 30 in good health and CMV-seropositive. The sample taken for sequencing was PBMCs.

The CDR3 nucleotides read TGTGCCAGCAGCTTGGGGACAGCGGAGGGGTACGGGCAGTTCTTC. Translation gives CASSLGTAEGYGQFF. The gene calls are TRBV11-3 and TRBJ2-1, with D possibly being TRBD1 (7 bases). Germline lookup yields CDR1 SGHNT and CDR2 YENEEA. The CDR3 is 15 residues long. The V end was cut by 3 bases, the J end by 12 bases, with 21 bases between.